Below, 24 T cell receptor beta chains from the same sample are listed, as sequenced in a study of Ad26.COV2.S vaccination and SARS-CoV-2 variants. Sequenced by immunoSEQ multiplex PCR; TCRdb stores in-frame clones only, minus some. The sample lists some 240,000 clones; about 83% were seen once. Specified treatment: roughly 20 received Ad26.COV2.S at low or high dose, single or two shots; five or six received placebo; per-sample allocation not given. Specimens were obtained on day 63 following the first vaccine or placebo injection. Sequences were derived from peripheral blood, sampled in a trial of Ad26.COV2.S vaccine versus placebo. The source of these receptors is a person aged 18 to 65 who received the Ad26.COV2.S COVID-19 vaccine or a placebo.

This chain connects TRBV30 to TRBJ2-3, with 8 bases that match TRBD2. V trimming: 3 bases; J trimming: 1 base; junction bases outside the gene matches: 0. This CDR3 region has 13 residues. CDR1 is GTSNPN and CDR2 is SVGIG in the germline V gene (reference sequence). The CDR3, as DNA: TGTGCCTGGAGGACTAGCGGCACAGATACGCAGTATTTT. It codes for CAWRTSGTDTQYF.

This clone was found once. The chain couples TRBV7-2 to TRBJ1-6, with a tentative D call TRBD1 (6 bases). CDR1 and CDR2 from the germline V gene are SGHTA and FQGNSA. The CDR3 sequence is 18 residues long. V was cut by 1 base and J by 1 base, with 14 bases left in between. The CDR3 protein is CASSLDGGRKSYNSPLHF. The CDR3 DNA follows: TGTGCCAGCAGCTTAGACGGGGGGCGGAAATCCTATAATTCACCCCTCCACTTT.

The chain is built from TRBV29-1 and TRBJ1-5; D gene uncertain. This CDR3 comprises 14 residues. Germline-derived CDR1 and CDR2 are SQVTM and ANQGSEA. The DNA of the CDR3 is TGCAGTATATCCCGTGGGGTTAGCAATCAGCCCCAGCATTTT. Translated, it gives CSISRGVSNQPQHF.

The rearrangement links TRBV3-1 (or the pseudogene TRBV3-2) to TRBJ2-1, with D unresolved. The germline V gene has CDR1 LGHDT and CDR2 YNNKEL (reference sequence). The V gene lost 4 bases and the J gene lost 3 bases, with 22 bases spanning the gap. The CDR3 length is 18 residues. CDR3 sequence (DNA): TGTGCCAGCAGCCCCCCCTCTATCAATAGGGTAGGCTACAATGAGCAGTTCTTC. This translates into CASSPPSINRVGYNEQFF.

The gene calls are TRBV2 and TRBJ2-1, with 9 bases fitting TRBD2. Germline V gene lookup returns CDR1 SNHLY and CDR2 FYNNEI. This CDR3 region has 15 residues. J lost 9 bases, V lost 3 bases, and 9 bases had no gene match. The CDR3 bases are TGTGCCAGCAGTGAGACCGGGACTAGCCTTAGTGAGCAGTTCTTC. Translated, it gives CASSETGTSLSEQFF.

This clone appeared once. The chain joins TRBV3-1 (or the pseudogene TRBV3-2) to TRBJ2-3; 8 bases fit TRBD2. CDR3 size: 16 residues. V lost 0 bases, J lost 7 bases, and 9 bases stayed unmatched. Germline-derived CDR1 and CDR2 are LGHDT and YNNKEL (reference sequence). The CDR3 loop is CASSQEAGGLQNTQYF. The CDR3 DNA reads TGTGCCAGCAGCCAAGAGGCGGGGGGATTGCAGAATACGCAGTATTTT.

V gene TRBV7-8 combines with J gene TRBJ2-3; weak D call: TRBD2 (5 bases). The germline gives CDR1 SGHVS, CDR2 FQNEAQ. The CDR3 contains 15 residues. V was pared by 7 bases and J by 6 bases, with 20 bases between. CDR3 sequence: CASTSQRTSGDTQYF. DNA of the CDR3: TGTGCCAGCACCTCCCAGCGGACCTCGGGGGATACGCAGTATTTT.

The genes are TRBV6-4 and TRBJ2-3; TRBD2 matches at 12 bases. The trim removed 5 bases at V and 5 bases at J, leaving 5 bases unmatched. The CDR3 consists of 15 residues. Germline V gene lookup returns CDR1 MRHNA and CDR2 SNTAGT. The CDR3 reads CASSITSGGQDTQYF. Here the CDR3 DNA reads TGTGCCAGCAGTATCACTAGCGGGGGGCAAGATACGCAGTATTTT.

This clone appeared once. This chain uses TRBV4-3 with TRBJ2-3; D gene unclear. V was trimmed by 3 bases and J by 8 bases, leaving 15 bases between them. The CDR3 sequence is 14 residues long. The germline gives CDR1 LGHNA, CDR2 YSLEER. DNA for the CDR3: TGCGCCAGCAGCCACACCATCCAACCGGGTACGCAGTATTTT. This gives the protein CASSHTIQPGTQYF.

CDR3 amino acids: CAISGSGAGNTIYF. DNA for the CDR3: TGTGCCATCAGTGGATCAGGGGCCGGAAACACCATATATTTT. The gene calls are TRBV10-3 and TRBJ1-3; weak D call: TRBD1 (6 bases). CDR1 and CDR2 (germline): ENHRY, SYGVKD. V lost 4 bases and J 4 bases, leaving 11 bases between the germline ends. The CDR3 extends over 14 amino acids.

The rearrangement uses TRBV6-2 or TRBV6-3 and TRBJ2-5; D gene unclear. The V end was cut by 2 bases, the J end by 7 bases, with 8 bases between. This CDR3 region has 12 residues. Germline lookup yields CDR1 MNHEY and CDR2 SVGEGT. DNA of the CDR3: TGTGCCAGCAGTTACGGGATGTCGACCCAGTACTTC. Translation gives CASSYGMSTQYF.

The V call is TRBV7-3, the J call TRBJ2-2, with TRBD1 identical over 7 bases. Per the germline V gene, CDR1 is SGHTA and CDR2 is FQGTGA. CDR3 length: 14 amino acids. With 5 bases clipped from V and 3 bases from J, the junction kept 3 bases outside the gene matches. Here the CDR3 reads CASSPDRYTGELFF. The DNA for the CDR3 is TGTGCCAGCAGCCCGGACAGGTACACCGGGGAGCTGTTTTTT.

The chain joins TRBV4-1 to TRBJ2-7; no reliable D call. The ends were cut back, 0 bases at V and 3 bases at J, with 15 bases in the middle. CDR3 length: 16 residues. Germline loops: CDR1 MGHRA, CDR2 YSYEKL. The DNA of the CDR3 is TGCGCCAGCAGCCAAGAAGGCACGGGCCGAGGCTACGAGCAGTACTTC. This translates into CASSQEGTGRGYEQYF.

This chain joins TRBV7-8 and TRBJ2-7; D is unclear. Germline V gene data show CDR1 as SGHVS and CDR2 as FQNEAQ. Trimming stripped 4 bases from V and 2 bases from J, with 12 bases between. This CDR3 has 14 amino acids. CDR3 bases: TGTGCCAGCAGCTCCCGCACAAGAACCTACGAGCAGTACTTC. It translates to CASSSRTRTYEQYF.

The rearrangement links TRBV2 to TRBJ2-5, with 9 nucleotides matching TRBD1. The ends lost 6 bases at V and 1 base at J; junction bases unmatched: 6. There are 15 residues in the CDR3. The germline V gene encodes CDR1 SNHLY and CDR2 FYNNEI. The CDR3 DNA is TGTGCCAGCAGACTACAGGGGGCCTTCCAAGAGACCCAGTACTTC. Amino acid sequence: CASRLQGAFQETQYF. Complete variable domain (other parts from reference TRBV2 and TRBJ2-5): EPEVTQTPSHQVTQMGQEVILRCVPISNHLYFYWYRQILGQKVEFLVSFYNNEISEKSEIFDDQFSVERPDGSNFTLKIRSTKLEDSAMYFCASRLQGAFQETQYFGPGTRLLVL.

The J gene is TRBJ2-7, the V gene TRBV6-2 or TRBV6-3; D might be TRBD1 (6 bases). The ends were cut back, 6 bases at V and 1 base at J, with 16 bases in the middle. This CDR3 spans 15 amino acids. Germline V gene data show CDR1 as MNHEY and CDR2 as SVGEGT. In DNA, the CDR3 is TGTGCCAGCAGCGACACCCGGGACACATCCTACGAGCAGTACTTC. This encodes CASSDTRDTSYEQYF.

This clone was recorded only once. This chain connects TRBV6-4 to TRBJ2-7, with D possibly TRBD1 on 6 matching bases. V dropped 7 bases and J dropped 4 bases, with 17 bases sitting between them. Germline CDR1 MRHNA, CDR2 SNTAGT. There are 14 residues in the CDR3. The CDR3 here is CASTHHREIYEQYV. The CDR3, as DNA: TGTGCCAGCACTCACCACAGGGAAATTTACGAGCAGTACGTC.

The V call is TRBV5-1, the J call TRBJ2-1, with D unresolved. Germline CDR1 and CDR2: SGHRS and YFSETQ. V lost 6 bases, J lost 3 bases, and 10 bases lay in between. This CDR3 comprises 13 residues. For the CDR3, the DNA is TGCGCCAGCAATGAGCGAAACTACAATGAGCAGTTCTTC. Encoded protein: CASNERNYNEQFF.

The DNA of the CDR3 is TGTGCCAGCAGCCTGGGCCCAGTCACAGATACGCAGTATTTT. Translating gives CASSLGPVTDTQYF. The genes are TRBV2 and TRBJ2-3; the D is unclear. There are 14 residues in the CDR3. CDR1 and CDR2 (germline): SNHLY, FYNNEI. V lost 6 bases and J lost 2, with 12 bases in between.

This sequence joins TRBV6-6 and TRBJ2-7; 8 bases agree with TRBD1. Per the germline V gene, CDR1 is MNHNY and CDR2 is SVGAGI (reference sequence). The CDR3 totals 16 residues. Unmatched junction bases numbered 8, after V lost 2 bases and J lost 2 bases. The CDR3: CASSYSDRGEPYEQYF. The CDR3 DNA reads TGTGCCAGCAGTTACAGCGACAGGGGCGAACCCTACGAGCAGTACTTC.

This clone was picked up one time. The rearrangement links TRBV18 to TRBJ2-2; D is ambiguous. The length of the CDR3 is 13 residues. V lost 0 bases, J lost 5 bases, and 4 bases lay in between. Germline V CDR1 and CDR2: KGHSH, LQKENI. CDR3 in amino acids: CASSPPSTGELFF. The CDR3 nucleotides are TGTGCCAGCTCACCACCGAGTACCGGGGAGCTGTTTTTT. The whole variable domain, remainder taken from reference TRBV18 and TRBJ2-2, is NAGVMQNPRHLVRRRGQEARLRCSPMKGHSHVYWYRQLPEEGLKFMVYLQKENIIDESGMPKERFSAEFPKEGPSILRIQQVVRGDSAAYFCASSPPSTGELFFGEGSRLTVL.

V and J are TRBV30 and TRBJ1-5, with 9 bases identical to TRBD1. In germline, CDR1 is GTSNPN, CDR2 SVGIG (reference sequence). The V and J ends lost 8 bases and 6 bases, in that order; junction bases with no gene match: 11. The CDR3 is 14 amino acids. In DNA, the CDR3 is TGTGCCAGCGGAACAGGGGGCCTGGCTCAGCCCCAGCATTTT. This encodes CASGTGGLAQPQHF.

The chain uses TRBV4-3 and TRBJ1-4; D not resolved. V gave up 0 bases and J gave up 2 bases, with 10 bases separating them. Looked up from germline, CDR1 is LGHNA and CDR2 is YSLEER. This CDR3 is 16 amino acids long. CDR3 in DNA: TGCGCCAGCAGCCAAGATCGGGTCGGGACTAATGAAAAACTGTTTTTT. Its translation is CASSQDRVGTNEKLFF.

The V and J genes are TRBV29-1 and TRBJ1-1, with 7 bases fitting TRBD1. V trimming: 7 bases; J trimming: 6 bases; junction bases outside the gene matches: 8. Germline CDR1 is SQVTM and CDR2 is ANQGSEA. The CDR3 spans 12 residues. CDR3 nucleotide sequence: TGCAGCGGGGTCCGACAGGGCTCTGAAGCTTTCTTT. Translated, it gives CSGVRQGSEAFF.